Presented here are 3 T cell receptor beta chains from one specimen sequenced in a study of CD8+ T cells in alopecia areata. Treatment here: oral pan-JAK inhibitor, 5-10 mg twice daily. After isolation, RNA underwent reverse transcription to generate cDNA as the sequencing template. TCRdb keeps only in-frame clones here, not all; method: immunoSEQ multiplex PCR. The profile shows roughly 99,000 clones, 84% of them singletons. This sample comprised CD8+ T cells sorted from blood, obtained at week 24, from a patient treated with tofacitinib. The source is a human donor with alopecia areata.

This clone has only one observation. The DNA of the CDR3 is TGCAGCGTTGAGGCAGGGAGCTCCTACGAGCAGTACTTC. This encodes CSVEAGSSYEQYF. The J gene is TRBJ2-7, the V gene TRBV29-1; D is perhaps TRBD1 or TRBD2 (5 bases each). With 3 bases removed from V and 0 bases from J, the gap between germline ends came to 9 bases. CDR1 is SQVTM and CDR2 is ANQGSEA in the germline V gene. The CDR3 has 13 residues.

This chain uses TRBV6-5 with TRBJ1-1, with D tentatively TRBD1 (5 bases). The germline V and J ends were trimmed by 5 bases and 3 bases, with 10 bases remaining between them. Germline loops: CDR1 MNHEY, CDR2 SVGAGI. The CDR3 is 13 amino acids. CDR3 amino acids: CASSPVGDTEAFF. CDR3 in DNA: TGTGCCAGCAGTCCTGTGGGGGACACTGAAGCTTTCTTT.

The CDR3 nucleotides read TGCAGCGTTGAAGACGAGGGGCAGGGCGAGTGGACCACTGAAGCTTTCTTT. Translating gives CSVEDEGQGEWTTEAFF. The genes are TRBV29-1 and TRBJ1-1; D is possibly TRBD1 (5 bases). V dropped 0 bases and J dropped 4 bases, with 21 bases sitting between them. The germline V gene encodes CDR1 SQVTM and CDR2 ANQGSEA. The CDR3 has 17 amino acids.